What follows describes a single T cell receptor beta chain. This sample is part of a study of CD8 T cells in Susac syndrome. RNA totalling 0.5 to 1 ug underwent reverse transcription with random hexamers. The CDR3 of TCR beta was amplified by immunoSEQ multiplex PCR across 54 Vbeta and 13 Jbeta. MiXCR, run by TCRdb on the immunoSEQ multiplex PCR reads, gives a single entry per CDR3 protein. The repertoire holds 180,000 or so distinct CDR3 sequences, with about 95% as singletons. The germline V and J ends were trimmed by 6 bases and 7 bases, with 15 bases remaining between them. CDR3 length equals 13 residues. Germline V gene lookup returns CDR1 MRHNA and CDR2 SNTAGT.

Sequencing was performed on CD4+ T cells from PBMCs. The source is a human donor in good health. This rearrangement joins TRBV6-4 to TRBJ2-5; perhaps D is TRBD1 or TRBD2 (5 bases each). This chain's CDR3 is CASSRDPSGTQYF. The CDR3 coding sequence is TGTGCCAGCAGCCGGGACCCGTCTGGGACCCAGTACTTC.